These 7 T cell receptor beta chains came from one sample sequenced in a study of identical twins. MiXCR, run by TCRdb on the 5' RACE reads, gives a single entry per CDR3 protein. The sample contains around 450,000 distinct CDR3 sequences, 11% to 15% of which appear only once. These data were likewise used in another study, on yellow fever vaccine responses in identical twins.

Sequenced sample: CD4+ T cells sorted from blood. The receptors shown here come from a woman under 30 in good health.

The rearrangement links TRBV11-1 to TRBJ2-7; 13 bases fit TRBD2. The V segment lost 6 bases and the J segment 2 bases; nucleotides outside the gene matches: 16. This CDR3 is 19 amino acids long. The germline gives CDR1 SGHAT, CDR2 FQDESV (reference sequence). The chain's CDR3 is CASSRTTSGRTLAPYEQYF. The CDR3 DNA is TGTGCCAGCAGTCGAACGACTAGCGGGAGGACGTTGGCCCCCTACGAGCAGTACTTC.

The CDR3 loop is CASSLQGGRADTQYF. DNA of the CDR3: TGTGCCAGCAGTTTGCAAGGGGGGCGGGCAGATACGCAGTATTTT. V is TRBV27 and J is TRBJ2-3; the D gene could be TRBD1 or TRBD2 (6 bases each). The CDR3 consists of 15 residues. Trimming took 3 bases from V and 4 from J, leaving 14 bases between them. Germline V gives CDR1 MNHEY, CDR2 SMNVEV (reference sequence).

The chain couples TRBV25-1 to TRBJ2-1; 8 bases map to TRBD2. Germline V lookup: CDR1 MGHDK, CDR2 SYGVNS. The CDR3 loop spans 17 amino acids. V was clipped by 4 bases and J by 8 bases; unmatched bases: 16. The DNA for the CDR3 is TGTGCCAGCAGTGCCTCGGGCGGGACTAGAGCCTCCTATGAGCAGTTCTTC. It yields the protein CASSASGGTRASYEQFF.

This clonotype showed up just a few times. This chain uses TRBV5-1 with TRBJ2-3, with a weak D call TRBD2 (5 bases). V lost 4 bases and J lost 6, with 9 bases in between. The CDR3 consists of 12 residues. The germline CDR1 and CDR2 sequences are SGHRS and YFSETQ. CDR3 sequence (DNA): TGCGCCAGCAGCCCGGAGGAGGATACGCAGTATTTT. Translated, it gives CASSPEEDTQYF.

J is TRBJ1-1 and V is TRBV7-6; 7 positions agree with TRBD1. The CDR3 is made up of 14 amino acids. CDR1 SGHVS and CDR2 FNYEAQ come from the germline V gene. V shed 5 bases, J shed 4 bases, and the junction held 7 bases outside the gene matches. The CDR3 region has the DNA TGTGCCAGCAGCGCCCGACAGGGCTTCACTGAAGCTTTCTTT. As protein: CASSARQGFTEAFF.

This clonotype came up a few times. The V gene is TRBV4-1, the J gene TRBJ2-5, with D possibly called TRBD1 or TRBD2 (5 bases each). The CDR3 has 15 amino acids. Per germline, CDR1 MGHRA and CDR2 YSYEKL. V was trimmed by 1 base and J by 3 bases, leaving 12 bases between them. Written as DNA, the CDR3 is TGCGCCAGCAGCCAAGGTTCGGGGCTGAAAGAGACCCAGTACTTC. Its protein is CASSQGSGLKETQYF.

The chain joins TRBV27 to TRBJ2-5; weak D call: TRBD2 (5 bases). The CDR3 is 13 residues long. V was clipped by 4 bases and J by 7 bases, with 13 bases between them. Germline V gene sequence: CDR1 MNHEY, CDR2 SMNVEV (reference sequence). CDR3 nucleotide sequence: TGTGCCAGCAGTTCGTCGGGGTCCGGGACCCAGTACTTC. Its translation is CASSSSGSGTQYF.